The 28 T cell receptor beta chains reported below all come from one sample, sequenced in a study of shared clonotypes between healthy human individuals. The data were produced by immunoSEQ multiplex PCR, yet TCRdb's version contains in-frame clones alone and is incomplete. This sample has around 980,000 clones, with about four fifths found just once. Sequencing used memory CD4+ T cells from PBMCs. As to subset: CD45RA-negative fraction. Receptors were obtained from a man between 18 and 29 years old in good health. Some clones in this sample may be carry-over from other donors' samples.

The chain carries TRBV6-4 and TRBJ2-2; D is undetermined. V was shortened by 8 bases and J by 3 bases, with 13 bases between the two germline ends. The CDR3 spans 14 residues. CDR1 and CDR2 from the germline V gene are MRHNA and SNTAGT. The CDR3 region is CASRGAQDTGELFF. The CDR3 region has the DNA TGTGCCAGCCGAGGAGCTCAGGACACCGGGGAGCTGTTTTTT.

The rearrangement joins TRBV4-1 to TRBJ2-1; 8 bases align to TRBD2. The V segment lost 4 bases and the J segment 7 bases; nucleotides outside the gene matches: 12. Germline-derived CDR1 and CDR2 are MGHRA and YSYEKL. The CDR3 sequence is 16 residues long. CDR3 bases: TGCGCCAGCAGCCCCCTAGGAGCGGGAGAAGTGAATGAGCAGTTCTTC. Its protein is CASSPLGAGEVNEQFF.

The chain combines TRBV7-2 with TRBJ1-2; D may be TRBD1 (6 bases). The CDR3 covers 13 residues. V was cut by 2 bases and J by 5 bases, with 9 bases left in between. Germline CDR1 SGHTA, CDR2 FQGNSA. CDR3 residues: CASSLYREYGYTF. In DNA form, the CDR3 reads TGTGCCAGCAGCTTATACAGGGAGTATGGCTACACCTTC.

V is TRBV19 and J is TRBJ2-7; TRBD2 is a possible D gene (6 bases). Germline CDR1 is LNHDA and CDR2 is SQIVND (reference sequence). The CDR3 has 15 residues. Trimming left V 2 bases short and J 4 bases short, with 15 bases between. The CDR3 sequence: CASSISTASGYEQYF. CDR3 nucleotide sequence: TGTGCCAGTAGTATATCGACAGCCAGCGGGTACGAGCAGTACTTC.

Concerning this clone itself: This sample also contains other DNA sequences that code for the same CDR3. The rearrangement joins TRBV27 to TRBJ1-5; D uncertain. CDR1 and CDR2 from the germline V gene are MNHEY and SMNVEV (reference sequence). This CDR3 spans 15 amino acids. V shed 8 bases and J shed 1 base, with 15 bases lying between them. The CDR3 region is CASSLLGMSNQPQHF. The CDR3 nucleotides read TGTGCCAGCTCCCTTTTAGGGATGAGCAATCAGCCCCAGCATTTT.

As for this clone: This specimen includes other DNA sequences encoding the same CDR3. The chain has TRBV28 and TRBJ2-2; D ambiguous. The germline V and J ends were trimmed by 0 bases and 4 bases, with 3 bases remaining between them. This CDR3 is built from 13 residues. Germline V gene data show CDR1 as MDHEN and CDR2 as SYDVKM. The CDR3 loop reads CASSLWSTGELFF. For the CDR3, the DNA is TGTGCCAGCAGTTTATGGAGCACCGGGGAGCTGTTTTTT.

J is TRBJ2-7 and V is TRBV4-1; D is possibly TRBD2 (5 bases). Trimming removed 2 bases at V and 7 bases at J, with 15 bases between. The CDR3 extends over 14 amino acids. The germline V gene has CDR1 MGHRA and CDR2 YSYEKL. The CDR3 spells CASSQPQTPGEQYF. Here the CDR3 DNA reads TGCGCCAGCAGCCAACCCCAGACTCCGGGGGAGCAGTACTTC.

The rearrangement joins TRBV5-4 to TRBJ2-7; D is possibly TRBD1 or TRBD2 (5 bases each). Trimming stripped 3 bases from V and 6 bases from J, with 16 bases between. The CDR3 spans 14 residues. CDR1 SGHNT and CDR2 YYREEE come from the germline V gene (reference sequence). Here the CDR3 reads CASSWTGLGGEQYF. CDR3 nucleotide sequence: TGTGCCAGCAGCTGGACGGGGCTTGGGGGCGAGCAGTACTTC.

This clone was picked up a small number of times. This chain connects TRBV6-5 to TRBJ1-1; D not certain. The V gene's germline CDR1 is MNHEY and CDR2 SVGAGI. Trimming took off 4 bases at V and 1 base at J, with 13 bases between the two ends. This CDR3 is built from 15 residues. For the CDR3, the DNA is TGTGCCAGCAGTTCCGGCCCCGGGAGGAACACTGAAGCTTTCTTT. Amino acids: CASSSGPGRNTEAFF.

This clone came up once. This rearrangement joins TRBV28 to TRBJ2-1; D is undetermined. The germline CDR1 and CDR2 sequences are MDHEN and SYDVKM. V dropped 4 bases and J dropped 2 bases, with 12 bases sitting between them. This CDR3 comprises 15 residues. CDR3 nucleotides: TGTGCCAGCAGTTCCATGGACGGCACCTACAATGAGCAGTTCTTC. Translation: CASSSMDGTYNEQFF.

The count of this clone is one. This sequence joins TRBV28 and TRBJ1-2; D perhaps matches TRBD1 (5 bases). CDR3 length: 15 amino acids. Germline V lookup: CDR1 MDHEN, CDR2 SYDVKM. Trimming removed 8 bases from V and 0 bases from J, with 16 bases in between. The CDR3 DNA reads TGTGCCAGCTATGGTTTAGGGGCCCCTAACTATGGCTACACCTTC. Translation: CASYGLGAPNYGYTF.

This chain connects TRBV5-6 to TRBJ1-3; D is perhaps TRBD1 (5 bases). The V end lost 1 base, the J end lost 2 bases, and 10 bases lay between the germline ends. The germline V gene has CDR1 SGHDT and CDR2 YYEEEE. CDR3 size: 15 residues. The CDR3 region is CASSLSGHPGNTIYF. The CDR3 bases are TGTGCCAGCAGCTTGAGTGGACACCCTGGAAACACCATATATTTT.

This clone was recorded a few times. V and J are TRBV7-3 and TRBJ2-5; 10 bases line up with TRBD2. Germline V gives CDR1 SGHTA, CDR2 FQGTGA. This CDR3 is built from 14 residues. V lost 2 bases, J lost 3 bases, and 0 bases stayed unmatched. Here the CDR3 DNA reads TGTGCCAGCAGCTTAGGGACTAGCGAAGAGACCCAGTACTTC. Translation: CASSLGTSEETQYF. Full variable domain (missing parts from reference TRBV7-3 and TRBJ2-5): GAGVSQTPSNKVTEKGKYVELRCDPISGHTALYWYRQSLGQGPEFLIYFQGTGAADDSGLPNDRFFAVRPEGSVSTLKIQRTERGDSAVYLCASSLGTSEETQYFGPGTRLLVL.

This chain uses TRBV6-1 with TRBJ1-4; D unclear. The V gene lost 3 bases and the J gene lost 7 bases, with 9 bases spanning the gap. Per germline, CDR1 MNHNS and CDR2 SASEGT. The CDR3 spans 13 residues. The CDR3 DNA reads as TGTGCCAGCAGTGACAGGCTGTTTGAAAAACTGTTTTTT. Translated: CASSDRLFEKLFF.

This clone occurred many times. Other DNA sequences of this sample code for an identical CDR3. The chain is built from TRBV10-3 and TRBJ1-2; the D gene is possibly TRBD1 (6 bases). This CDR3 is built from 13 residues. Trimming took 2 bases from V and 2 from J, leaving 6 bases between them. Germline V gene data show CDR1 as ENHRY and CDR2 as SYGVKD. This CDR3 reads CAISETGNYGYTF. The DNA of the CDR3 is TGTGCCATCAGTGAGACAGGGAACTATGGCTACACCTTC.

This clone showed up just a few times. The rearrangement joins TRBV19 to TRBJ1-2; D might be TRBD1 (5 bases). Germline CDR1 and CDR2: LNHDA and SQIVND (reference sequence). The CDR3 has 13 amino acids. Trimming took 4 bases from V and 4 from J, leaving 10 bases between them. The CDR3 sequence: CASSTRDGYGYTF. CDR3 coding DNA: TGTGCCAGTAGTACGCGGGACGGCTATGGCTACACCTTC.

This clone has only a few counts. CDR3 sequence (DNA): TGTGCCAGCTCACCTCGGCAACTAGCGGGAGGGCTGTATGAGCAGTTCTTC. Translation gives CASSPRQLAGGLYEQFF. The chain is built from TRBV18 and TRBJ2-1; 13 bases are a match to TRBD2. Trimming removed 3 bases from V and 8 bases from J; junction bases left unmatched: 10. The length of the CDR3 is 17 residues. Germline CDR1 is KGHSH and CDR2 is LQKENI.

The CDR3 DNA reads as TGCGCCAGCAGCTTGGAAGGGTATGACACCGGGGAGCTGTTTTTT. It yields the protein CASSLEGYDTGELFF. The gene calls are TRBV5-1 and TRBJ2-2; D not certain. Germline assignment: CDR1 SGHRS and CDR2 YFSETQ. The CDR3 length is 15 residues. Trimming left V 0 bases short and J 3 bases short, with 9 bases between.

V is TRBV5-1 and J is TRBJ2-5, with TRBD2 identical over 8 bases. V gave up 0 bases and J gave up 5 bases; unmatched junction bases: 6. The CDR3 loop spans 15 amino acids. Germline-derived CDR1 and CDR2 are SGHRS and YFSETQ. The CDR3 DNA reads as TGCGCCAGCAGCTTGGAAGCGGGAGAGTGGGAGACCCAGTACTTC. As protein: CASSLEAGEWETQYF.

The chain is built from TRBV6-6 and TRBJ2-1; tentatively, D is TRBD2 (6 bases). Looked up from germline, CDR1 is MNHNY and CDR2 is SVGAGI (reference sequence). Trimming pared 2 bases from V and 0 bases from J, leaving 8 bases between. This CDR3 has 15 amino acids. The CDR3 loop is CASSYGGISYNEQFF. The CDR3 DNA reads as TGTGCCAGCAGTTACGGCGGGATCTCCTACAATGAGCAGTTCTTC.

The chain recombines TRBV6-1 with TRBJ2-7, with D maybe TRBD1 (5 bases). The germline V gene encodes CDR1 MNHNS and CDR2 SASEGT. This CDR3 spans 14 amino acids. V was clipped by 7 bases and J by 1 base, with 14 bases between them. This CDR3 is CASIGAERSYEQYF. The DNA for the CDR3 is TGTGCCAGCATTGGGGCGGAGCGATCCTACGAGCAGTACTTC.

V usage is TRBV11-3 and J usage is TRBJ2-7; a possible D gene is TRBD2 (6 bases). The CDR3 sequence is 15 residues long. Trimming pared 1 base from V and 5 bases from J, leaving 15 bases between. Germline V gene data show CDR1 as SGHNT and CDR2 as YENEEA. The CDR3 DNA is TGTGCCAGCAGCTTAGGACTAACTACGGGGGACGAGCAGTACTTC. Residues: CASSLGLTTGDEQYF.

On this clone itself: The identical CDR3 is also encoded by other nucleotide sequences in the sample. J is TRBJ2-7 and V is TRBV6-5, with D hard to call. Germline V gene lookup returns CDR1 MNHEY and CDR2 SVGAGI. V was cut by 6 bases and J by 3 bases, with 9 bases left in between. The length of the CDR3 is 12 residues. The CDR3 DNA sequence: TGTGCCAGCAGCAACAGCGACTACGAGCAGTACTTC. Translating gives CASSNSDYEQYF.

This chain links TRBV10-3 with TRBJ2-7; 13 bases align to TRBD2. The germline gives CDR1 ENHRY, CDR2 SYGVKD. Unmatched junction bases numbered 3, after V lost 2 bases and J lost 2 bases. The CDR3 has 16 amino acids. The CDR3 loop is CAISEGLAGAPYEQYF. DNA for the CDR3: TGTGCCATCAGTGAGGGACTAGCGGGAGCTCCCTACGAGCAGTACTTC.

In this sample, this clone turned up many times. The CDR3 bases are TGTGCCAGCAGCCTCACCGGGACTAGCGCCTACGAGCAGTACTTC. This translates into CASSLTGTSAYEQYF. V and J are TRBV7-3 and TRBJ2-7; 10 bases match TRBD2. This CDR3 has 15 residues. The germline gives CDR1 SGHTA, CDR2 FQGTGA. The trim removed 5 bases at V and 2 bases at J, leaving 6 bases unmatched.

J is TRBJ2-3 and V is TRBV6-6; D call uncertain. The V gene's germline CDR1 is MNHNY and CDR2 SVGAGI (reference sequence). With 2 bases removed from V and 4 bases from J, the gap between germline ends came to 13 bases. The CDR3 has 15 residues. CDR3 DNA sequence: TGTGCCAGCAGTTACCCGGGCGGATTGGCAGATACGCAGTATTTT. It codes for CASSYPGGLADTQYF.

This CDR3 is CASSLGPSSELNEQYF. CDR3 DNA sequence: TGTGCCAGCAGCTTGGGCCCCTCGAGTGAACTAAACGAGCAGTACTTC. The chain has TRBV5-6 and TRBJ2-7; no definite D call. V was pared by 0 bases and J by 5 bases, with 18 bases between. This CDR3 comprises 16 residues. From germline, CDR1 is SGHDT and CDR2 YYEEEE.

This clone has a handful of counts. V usage is TRBV19 and J usage is TRBJ1-2, with a weak D call TRBD1 (5 bases). Per germline, CDR1 LNHDA and CDR2 SQIVND (reference sequence). The ends were cut back, 3 bases at V and 7 bases at J, with 15 bases in the middle. This CDR3 region has 14 residues. In DNA, the CDR3 is TGTGCCAGTAGTATTATGGAGGGGTCAGGTGGCTACACCTTC. Protein product: CASSIMEGSGGYTF.